The 27 T cell receptor beta chains below come from one sample, sequenced in a study of graft-versus-host responses after intestinal transplantation. These receptors lack a known antigen. Data came from immunoSEQ multiplex PCR; TCRdb stores just in-frame clones and leaves some out. The sample has about 130,000 clones, more than 90% seen once. Sequencing used unstimulated CD4+ T cells sorted from spleen or lymph node cells, obtained before intestinal transplant. Receptors originate from a human donor who received an intestinal transplant.

The J gene is TRBJ1-2, the V gene TRBV6-6; 10 bases are a match to TRBD1. V shed 6 bases and J 7 bases; nucleotides not matched to a gene: 11. Germline CDR1 MNHNY, CDR2 SVGAGI (reference sequence). This CDR3 is built from 15 residues. The CDR3 bases are TGTGCCAGCAGAACCGGGACAGGGGTTGGAGGTGGCTACACCTTC. Its protein product is CASRTGTGVGGGYTF.

The V gene is TRBV2, the J gene TRBJ1-1; 9 bases match TRBD1. The V gene end was trimmed by 4 bases and the J gene end by 4 bases; junction bases not matched to a gene: 7. Germline values: CDR1 SNHLY, CDR2 FYNNEI. The CDR3 spans 15 residues. In DNA form, the CDR3 reads TGTGCCAGCAGTGGTCGAACAGGGGGCTTCACTGAAGCTTTCTTT. Translating it yields CASSGRTGGFTEAFF.

The gene calls are TRBV9 and TRBJ2-3; weak D call: TRBD2 (6 bases). With 5 bases removed from V and 2 bases from J, the gap between germline ends came to 9 bases. The CDR3 totals 13 residues. The germline gives CDR1 SGDLS, CDR2 YYNGEE. This CDR3 is CASRGGFTDTQYF. CDR3 sequence (DNA): TGTGCCAGCAGGGGGGGTTTCACAGATACGCAGTATTTT.

V gene TRBV30 combines with J gene TRBJ2-2, with TRBD2 matching 9 bases. The CDR3 is 15 amino acids. CDR1 and CDR2 (germline): GTSNPN, SVGIG (reference sequence). J was trimmed by 5 bases and V by 0 bases; bases with no gene match: 4. CDR3 sequence (DNA): TGTGCCTGGAGTGTACCAGCGGGGGGTACCGGGGAGCTGTTTTTT. This encodes CAWSVPAGGTGELFF. The whole variable domain, remainder taken from reference TRBV30 and TRBJ2-2, is SQTIHQWPATLVQPVGSPLSLECTVEGTSNPNLYWYRQAAGRGLQLLFYSVGIGQISSEVPQNLSASRPQDRQFILSSKKLLLSDSGFYLCAWSVPAGGTGELFFGEGSRLTVL.

V is TRBV7-8 and J is TRBJ2-5; D might be TRBD1 or TRBD2, each matching 5 bases. Trimming cost V 5 bases and J 2 bases, with 12 bases left between them. CDR3 size: 14 residues. The germline gives CDR1 SGHVS, CDR2 FQNEAQ. CDR3 loop: CASSQTGAQETQYF. Written as DNA, the CDR3 is TGTGCCAGCAGCCAAACCGGGGCACAAGAGACCCAGTACTTC.

The genes are TRBV13 and TRBJ1-3; D gene uncertain. The V end was cut by 5 bases, the J end by 4 bases, with 9 bases between. The CDR3 loop spans 13 amino acids. CDR1 PRHDT and CDR2 FYEKMQ come from the germline V gene (reference sequence). The CDR3 nucleotides are TGTGCCAGCAGCCTGGCGGGAGGAAACACCATATATTTT. This encodes CASSLAGGNTIYF.

This chain uses TRBV11-3 with TRBJ2-7, with D uncertain. The CDR3 runs to 14 residues. The ends were cut back, 4 bases at V and 3 bases at J, with 13 bases in the middle. The germline CDR1 and CDR2 sequences are SGHNT and YENEEA. The CDR3 is CASSSSTIVYEQYF. The CDR3 DNA reads as TGTGCCAGCAGCTCCTCTACTATAGTCTACGAGCAGTACTTC.

This chain links TRBV19 with TRBJ1-5, with TRBD1 as a possible D gene (6 bases). With 7 bases removed from V and 1 base from J, the gap between germline ends came to 8 bases. The CDR3 is 13 residues long. Per germline, CDR1 LNHDA and CDR2 SQIVND (reference sequence). CDR3 residues: CASIGGSNQPQHF. In DNA, the CDR3 is TGTGCCAGTATAGGGGGAAGCAATCAGCCCCAGCATTTT.

This chain joins TRBV6-5 and TRBJ2-1, with TRBD2 as a possible D gene (6 bases). Germline assignment: CDR1 MNHEY and CDR2 SVGAGI. V lost 6 bases and J lost 0, with 9 bases in between. This CDR3 has 14 amino acids. The CDR3 DNA reads as TGTGCCAGCAGCCCGGGACTCTCCTACAATGAGCAGTTCTTC. Amino acid sequence: CASSPGLSYNEQFF.

The rearrangement uses TRBV6-5 and TRBJ1-2; D possibly corresponds to TRBD1 (6 bases). The V end lost 6 bases, the J end lost 5 bases, and 13 bases lay between the germline ends. From germline, CDR1 is MNHEY and CDR2 SVGAGI. The CDR3 sequence is 13 residues long. For the CDR3, the DNA is TGTGCCAGCAGCGATACAGGGATTTATGGCTACACCTTC. Residues: CASSDTGIYGYTF.

This rearrangement joins TRBV7-9 to TRBJ2-3; weak D call: TRBD2 (7 bases). Germline lookup yields CDR1 SEHNR and CDR2 FQNEAQ (reference sequence). This CDR3 has 16 amino acids. V lost 5 bases and J lost 1, with 16 bases in between. The CDR3 protein is CASSRGASGGTDTQYF. CDR3 bases: TGTGCCAGCAGCCGGGGGGCCTCAGGGGGCACAGATACGCAGTATTTT.

The CDR3, as DNA: TGTGCCAGCAGTGAGGAAAGGGGAACTGAAGCTTTCTTT. It encodes CASSEERGTEAFF. The genes are TRBV6-1 and TRBJ1-1; tentative D call: TRBD1 (5 bases). Germline assignment: CDR1 MNHNS and CDR2 SASEGT. The V and J ends lost 3 bases and 5 bases respectively, with 10 bases between them. This CDR3 comprises 13 residues.

This chain uses TRBV7-9 with TRBJ2-1; D remains unclear. Trimming removed 1 base at V and 3 bases at J, with 7 bases between. This CDR3 comprises 14 residues. CDR1 SEHNR and CDR2 FQNEAQ come from the germline V gene (reference sequence). The CDR3 DNA follows: TGTGCCAGCAGCTTAGACAGAGACTACAATGAGCAGTTCTTC. It is translated as CASSLDRDYNEQFF.

This chain connects TRBV1 to TRBJ1-2. TRBV1 is noted as a pseudogene. This CDR3 spans 16 amino acids. Written as DNA, the CDR3 is TGCACCAGCAGCCAAGCCCGGGGCAGAGCTTACTATGGCTACACCTTC. This gives the protein CTSSQARGRAYYGYTF.

The chain carries TRBV7-2 and TRBJ2-7; D might be TRBD2 (7 bases). Germline V gives CDR1 SGHTA, CDR2 FQGNSA. The CDR3 loop spans 19 amino acids. V shed 2 bases and J shed 2 bases, with 25 bases lying between them. CDR3 DNA sequence: TGTGCCAGCAGCTTAAATAGGGGGGGGGTAGCTGAGATCACCTACGAGCAGTACTTC. Residues: CASSLNRGGVAEITYEQYF.

The V call is TRBV7-2, the J call TRBJ1-1, with D tentatively TRBD1 (5 bases). This CDR3 region has 14 residues. The V gene lost 5 bases and the J gene lost 1 base, with 11 bases spanning the gap. CDR1 is SGHTA, CDR2 FQGNSA, per germline. CDR3 DNA: TGTGCCAGCAGCAATGGACACGCGAACACTGAAGCTTTCTTT. It specifies CASSNGHANTEAFF.

This clone was picked up one time. The chain combines TRBV5-1 with TRBJ2-3; 7 bases align to TRBD1. J gave up 6 bases and V 4 bases, and 5 bases lay outside the gene matches. Germline CDR1 is SGHRS and CDR2 is YFSETQ. This CDR3 spans 13 amino acids. CDR3 in amino acids: CASSPGTDDTQYF. The CDR3 DNA sequence: TGCGCCAGCAGCCCAGGGACAGACGATACGCAGTATTTT.

This clone has just a few counts. The chain couples TRBV29-1 to TRBJ2-1; weak D call: TRBD2 (6 bases). The V end was cut by 7 bases, the J end by 8 bases, with 12 bases between. Germline CDR1 SQVTM, CDR2 ANQGSEA. This CDR3 is 11 amino acids long. CDR3 amino acids: CSGGGDYEQFF. In DNA form, the CDR3 reads TGCAGCGGAGGAGGGGATTATGAGCAGTTCTTC.

V is TRBV7-9 and J is TRBJ1-1; D perhaps matches TRBD1 (5 bases). With 5 bases removed from V and 1 base from J, the gap between germline ends came to 14 bases. CDR3 length: 15 residues. Germline lookup yields CDR1 SEHNR and CDR2 FQNEAQ (reference sequence). In DNA form, the CDR3 reads TGTGCCAGCAGCGCTGTGGGGGGAGGGAACACTGAAGCTTTCTTT. Residues: CASSAVGGGNTEAFF.

The chain combines TRBV25-1 with TRBJ1-2; D unresolved. Germline assignment: CDR1 MGHDK and CDR2 SYGVNS. The CDR3 is 11 residues long. The germline V and J ends were trimmed by 6 bases and 6 bases, with 8 bases remaining between them. CDR3 sequence: CASREGHGYTF. In DNA, the CDR3 is TGTGCCAGCAGGGAAGGCCATGGCTACACCTTC.

The chain carries TRBV6-5 and TRBJ2-3; possibly TRBD1 or TRBD2 for D (6 bases each). V was clipped by 4 bases and J by 6 bases, with 17 bases between them. The V gene's germline CDR1 is MNHEY and CDR2 SVGAGI. The CDR3 consists of 15 residues. CDR3 DNA sequence: TGTGCCAGCAGTTCCGTCGGGGGCCCTGGGGATACGCAGTATTTT. Translated, it gives CASSSVGGPGDTQYF.

V usage is TRBV10-1 and J usage is TRBJ1-2; D unclear. The V gene lost 4 bases and the J gene lost 1 base, with 7 bases spanning the gap. The germline V gene encodes CDR1 WNHNN and CDR2 SYGVQD (reference sequence). The CDR3 loop spans 13 amino acids. The CDR3 DNA is TGCGCCAGCAGTGGCAACAGTAACTATGGCTACACCTTC. This codes for CASSGNSNYGYTF.

The rearrangement uses TRBV11-2 and TRBJ2-1, with D uncertain. V lost 3 bases and J 8 bases, leaving 8 bases between the germline ends. The germline CDR1 and CDR2 sequences are SGHAT and FQNNGV. The CDR3 has 12 amino acids. The CDR3 DNA follows: TGTGCCAGCAGCTTCACCACGCATGAGCAGTTCTTC. Residues: CASSFTTHEQFF.

V gene TRBV9 combines with J gene TRBJ1-1; TRBD1 is a possible D gene (5 bases). Germline V gives CDR1 SGDLS, CDR2 YYNGEE. This CDR3 has 15 residues. Trimming took off 0 bases at V and 2 bases at J, with 11 bases between the two ends. The DNA for the CDR3 is TGTGCCAGCAGCGTAGAGCCAGGGTTTAACACTGAAGCTTTCTTT. As protein: CASSVEPGFNTEAFF. The whole variable domain, remainder taken from reference TRBV9 and TRBJ1-1, is DSGVTQTPKHLITATGQRVTLRCSPRSGDLSVYWYQQSLDQGLQFLIQYYNGEERAKGNILERFSAQQFPDLHSELNLSSLELGDSALYFCASSVEPGFNTEAFFGQGTRLTVV.

This sequence joins TRBV29-1 and TRBJ1-1; D is perhaps TRBD1 (6 bases). CDR1 and CDR2 (germline): SQVTM, ANQGSEA. The CDR3 runs 12 residues. Trimming shortened V by 4 bases and J by 2 bases, and 8 bases separated the two germline ends. In DNA form, the CDR3 reads TGCAGCGTTGGGGGGCGTAACACTGAAGCTTTCTTT. Amino acids: CSVGGRNTEAFF.

This chain joins TRBV10-3 and TRBJ1-5; D remains unclear. The CDR3 spans 13 residues. With 0 bases removed from V and 6 bases from J, the gap between germline ends came to 6 bases. Germline V gene sequence: CDR1 ENHRY, CDR2 SYGVKD. This CDR3 is CAISESEGQPQHF. The DNA for the CDR3 is TGTGCCATCAGTGAGTCGGAGGGTCAGCCCCAGCATTTT.

Note on this clone: The sample has other DNA sequences that encode this CDR3 too. The J gene is TRBJ1-2, the V gene TRBV7-9, with TRBD1 matching 7 bases. The germline gives CDR1 SEHNR, CDR2 FQNEAQ (reference sequence). This CDR3 region has 14 residues. Germline trimming cut 1 base from V and 5 bases from J; bases unmatched to any gene: 4. DNA of the CDR3: TGTGCCAGCAGCTTAGTGGCAGGGGGGTATGGCTACACCTTC. This encodes CASSLVAGGYGYTF.